The sequence of this T cell receptor beta chain was determined in a study of response to subunit inactivated influenza vaccine. V was pared by 1 base and J by 8 bases, with 8 bases between. Looked up from germline, CDR1 is LGHNA and CDR2 is YSLEER. The CDR3 is 12 amino acids. TCRdb recomputed calls from the RT-PCR reads with MiXCR, one row per CDR3 protein. The data contain approximately 500,000 distinct CDR3 sequences, around a quarter of them singletons. Another study also made use of these data, one on T cells expressing NK-cell markers. From that study: The cDNA for TCR beta came from 5'RACE template switching with UMIs. No clear determination of HCMV specificity was made for expanded NKG2C+ T cell clones.

The specimen was CD4+ T cells sorted from PBMCs, collected 11 to 12 days after vaccination. The TCR comes from a man between 45 and 60 years old who received an inactivated influenza vaccine. The rearrangement uses TRBV4-3 and TRBJ1-1; D gene uncertain. CDR3 DNA: TGCGCCAGCAGCCAAGGCGGAGGGGAAGCTTTCTTT. As protein: CASSQGGGEAFF.